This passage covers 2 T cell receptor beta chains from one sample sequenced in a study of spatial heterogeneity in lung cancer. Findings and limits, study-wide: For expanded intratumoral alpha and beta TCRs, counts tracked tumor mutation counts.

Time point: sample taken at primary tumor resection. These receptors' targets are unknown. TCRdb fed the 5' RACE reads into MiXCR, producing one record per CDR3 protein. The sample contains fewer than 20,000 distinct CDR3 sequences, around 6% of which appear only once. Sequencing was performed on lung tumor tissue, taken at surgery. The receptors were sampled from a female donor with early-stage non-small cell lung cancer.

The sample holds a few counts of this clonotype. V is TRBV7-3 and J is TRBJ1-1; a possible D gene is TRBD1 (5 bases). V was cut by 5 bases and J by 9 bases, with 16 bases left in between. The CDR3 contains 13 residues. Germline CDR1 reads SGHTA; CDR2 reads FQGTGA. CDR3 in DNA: TGTGCCAGCAGCCCAGTAGACAGTCCGAAAGCTTTCTTT. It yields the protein CASSPVDSPKAFF.

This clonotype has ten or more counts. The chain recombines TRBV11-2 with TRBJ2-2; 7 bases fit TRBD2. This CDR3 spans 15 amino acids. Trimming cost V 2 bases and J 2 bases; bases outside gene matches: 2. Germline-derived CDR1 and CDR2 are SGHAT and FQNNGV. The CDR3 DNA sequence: TGTGCCAGCAGCTTATCTAGCGGAAACACCGGGGAGCTGTTTTTT. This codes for CASSLSSGNTGELFF.